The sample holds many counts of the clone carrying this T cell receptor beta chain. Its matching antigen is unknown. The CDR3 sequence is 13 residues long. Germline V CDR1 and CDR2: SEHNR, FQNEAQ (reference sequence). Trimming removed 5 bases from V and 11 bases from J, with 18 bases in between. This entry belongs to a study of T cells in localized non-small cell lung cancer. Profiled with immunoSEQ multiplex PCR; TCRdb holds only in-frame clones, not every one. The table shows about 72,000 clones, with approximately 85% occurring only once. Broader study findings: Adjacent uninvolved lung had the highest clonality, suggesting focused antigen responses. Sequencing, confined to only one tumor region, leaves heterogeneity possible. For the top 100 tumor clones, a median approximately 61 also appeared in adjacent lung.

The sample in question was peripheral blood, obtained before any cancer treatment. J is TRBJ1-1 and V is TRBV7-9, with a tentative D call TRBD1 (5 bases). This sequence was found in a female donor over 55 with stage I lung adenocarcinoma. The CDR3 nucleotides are TGTGCCAGCAGCGGCGGGAGAGGGGTCACGGCTTTCTTT. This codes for CASSGGRGVTAFF. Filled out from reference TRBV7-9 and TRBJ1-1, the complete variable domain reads DTGVSQNPRHKITKRGQNVTFRCDPISEHNRLYWYRQTLGQGPEFLTYFQNEAQLEKSRLLSDRFSAERPKGSFSTLEIQRTEQGDSAMYLCASSGGRGVTAFFGQGTRLTVV.